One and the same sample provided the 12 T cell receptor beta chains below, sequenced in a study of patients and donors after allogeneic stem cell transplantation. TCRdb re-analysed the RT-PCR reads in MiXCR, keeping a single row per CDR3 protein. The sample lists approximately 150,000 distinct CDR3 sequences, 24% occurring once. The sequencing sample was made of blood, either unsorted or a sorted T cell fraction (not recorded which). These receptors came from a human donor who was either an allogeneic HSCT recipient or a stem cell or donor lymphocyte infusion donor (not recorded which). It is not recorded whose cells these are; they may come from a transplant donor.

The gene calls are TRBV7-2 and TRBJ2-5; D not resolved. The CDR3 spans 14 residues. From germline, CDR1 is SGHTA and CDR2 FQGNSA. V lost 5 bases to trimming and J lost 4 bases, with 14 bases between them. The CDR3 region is CASSPDLLLETQYF. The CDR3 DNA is TGTGCCAGCAGCCCGGATCTATTACTAGAGACCCAGTACTTC.

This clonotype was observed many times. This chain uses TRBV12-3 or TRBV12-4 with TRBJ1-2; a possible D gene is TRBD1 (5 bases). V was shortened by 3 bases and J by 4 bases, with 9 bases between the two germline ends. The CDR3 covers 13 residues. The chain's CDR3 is CASSLGPSYGYTF. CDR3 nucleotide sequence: TGTGCCAGCAGTTTGGGGCCCTCCTATGGCTACACCTTC.

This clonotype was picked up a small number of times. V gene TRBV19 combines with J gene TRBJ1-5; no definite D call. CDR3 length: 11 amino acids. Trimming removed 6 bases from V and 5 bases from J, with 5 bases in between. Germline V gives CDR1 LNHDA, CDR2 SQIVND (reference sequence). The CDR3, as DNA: TGTGCCAGTAGCCAGGATCAGCCCCAGCATTTT. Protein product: CASSQDQPQHF.

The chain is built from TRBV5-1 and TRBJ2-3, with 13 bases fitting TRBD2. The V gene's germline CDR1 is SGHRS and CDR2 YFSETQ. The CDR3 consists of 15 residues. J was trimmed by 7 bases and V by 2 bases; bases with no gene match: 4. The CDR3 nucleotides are TGCGCCAGCAGCTTTCAGGGACTAGCGGGGTATACGCAGTATTTT. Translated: CASSFQGLAGYTQYF.

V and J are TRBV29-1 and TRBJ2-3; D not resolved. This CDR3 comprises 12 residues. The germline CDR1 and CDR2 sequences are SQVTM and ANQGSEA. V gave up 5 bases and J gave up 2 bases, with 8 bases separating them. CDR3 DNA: TGCAGCGTTTGGGTCGACACAGATACGCAGTATTTT. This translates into CSVWVDTDTQYF.

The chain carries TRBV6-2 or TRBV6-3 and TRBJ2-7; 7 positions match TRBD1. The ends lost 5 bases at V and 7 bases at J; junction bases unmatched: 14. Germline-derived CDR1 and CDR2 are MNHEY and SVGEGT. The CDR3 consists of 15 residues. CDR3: CASSNRGQPNGEQYF. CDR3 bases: TGTGCCAGCAGTAACCGGGGACAGCCTAATGGTGAGCAGTACTTC.

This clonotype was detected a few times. The CDR3 loop reads CASSQPGAVSEKLFF. As DNA, the CDR3 is TGTGCCAGCAGTCAACCAGGGGCTGTCAGTGAAAAACTGTTTTTT. The rearrangement links TRBV12-3 or TRBV12-4 to TRBJ1-4; TRBD1 is a possible D gene (6 bases). V dropped 5 bases and J dropped 7 bases, with 17 bases sitting between them. This CDR3 spans 15 amino acids.

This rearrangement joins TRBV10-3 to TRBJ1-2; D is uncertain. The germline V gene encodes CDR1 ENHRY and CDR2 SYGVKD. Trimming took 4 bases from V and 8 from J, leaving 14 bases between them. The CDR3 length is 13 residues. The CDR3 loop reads CAISGTQVGGYTF. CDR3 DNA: TGTGCCATCAGTGGGACTCAAGTCGGGGGCTACACCTTC.

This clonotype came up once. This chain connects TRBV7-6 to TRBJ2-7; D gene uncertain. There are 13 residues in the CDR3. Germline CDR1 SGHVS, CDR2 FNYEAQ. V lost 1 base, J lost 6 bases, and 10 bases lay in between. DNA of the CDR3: TGTGCCAGCAGCTTAGGCCACCCTAGCGAGCAGTACTTC. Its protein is CASSLGHPSEQYF. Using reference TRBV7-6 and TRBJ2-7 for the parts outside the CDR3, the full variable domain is GAGVSQSPRYKVTKRGQDVALRCDPISGHVSLYWYRQALGQGPEFLTYFNYEAQQDKSGLPNDRFSAERPEGSISTLTIQRTEQRDSAMYRCASSLGHPSEQYFGPGTRLTVT.

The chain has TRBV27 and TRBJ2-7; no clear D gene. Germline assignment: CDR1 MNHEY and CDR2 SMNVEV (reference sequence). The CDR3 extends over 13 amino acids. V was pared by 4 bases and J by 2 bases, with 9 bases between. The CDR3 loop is CASSYKTAYEQYF. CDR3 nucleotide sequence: TGTGCCAGCAGTTATAAAACAGCCTACGAGCAGTACTTC.

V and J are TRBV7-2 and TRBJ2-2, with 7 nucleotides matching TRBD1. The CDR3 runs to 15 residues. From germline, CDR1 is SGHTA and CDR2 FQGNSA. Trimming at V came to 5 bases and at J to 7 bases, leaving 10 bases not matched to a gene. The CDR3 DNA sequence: TGTGCCAGCAGCCCCTGGCATAGGGACAGCGGGGAGCTGTTTTTT. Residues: CASSPWHRDSGELFF.

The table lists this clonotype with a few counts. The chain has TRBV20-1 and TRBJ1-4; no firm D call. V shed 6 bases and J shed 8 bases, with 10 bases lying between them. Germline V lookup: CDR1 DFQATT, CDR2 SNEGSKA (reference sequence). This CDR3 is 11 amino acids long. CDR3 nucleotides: TGCAGTGCCCGCTCCGGCGAAAAACTGTTTTTT. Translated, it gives CSARSGEKLFF.